This T cell receptor beta chain was sequenced in a study of CD8 T cells in ankylosing spondylitis. The CDR3 totals 15 residues. With 2 bases removed from V and 8 bases from J, the gap between germline ends came to 14 bases. CDR1 is SGDLS, CDR2 YYNGEE, per germline. Each CDR3 protein gets one entry after TCRdb re-called the 5' RACE reads with MiXCR. This sample has about 42,000 distinct CDR3 sequences; approximately 3.6% occur once, and the top ten carry approximately 4%. Findings and limits, study-wide: Enrichment of disease-linked clones was reportedly significant in matched ankylosing spondylitis synovial fluid. Among TCR beta sequences, a motif of roughly 8 highly homologous variants appeared characteristic of ankylosing spondylitis blood.

In its sample, this clonotype was seen many times. Its antigen remains unknown. The gene calls are TRBV9 and TRBJ1-6; a possible D gene is TRBD1 (6 bases). Sample: blood, either unsorted or a sorted T cell fraction (not recorded which). The clonotype was recovered from a female donor with ankylosing spondylitis or in good health (not recorded which). The CDR3 sequence is CASSVTDRRDSPLHF. As DNA, the CDR3 is TGTGCCAGCAGCGTCACAGACAGGAGGGATTCACCCCTCCACTTT.